This T cell receptor beta chain was retrieved from a study of naive and memory T cell subsets. Comments on this clonotype: Its antigen is not identified.

Whole blood, around 2.5 ml, came from adult healthy volunteers. CDR1 ENHRY and CDR2 SYGVKD come from the germline V gene. The CDR3 is 14 amino acids. The junction had 0 bases not matched to a gene; V was cut back by 3 bases and J by 0 bases. Blood and skin TCR RNA was reverse transcribed with alpha and beta constant primers. Amplification of ligated cDNA took four PCR rounds with SP2 and nested alpha and beta constant primers. TCRdb itself ran the 5' RACE reads through MiXCR, one entry per CDR3 protein. The sample has more than 20,000 distinct CDR3 sequences, under 30% seen once. Overall study results and limits: Potentially, T cell activation and differentiation skew this RNA-based measurement.

This rearrangement joins TRBV10-3 to TRBJ2-3; 7 bases line up with TRBD2. This clonotype was obtained from a female donor in good health. CDR3 nucleotide sequence: TGTGCCATCAGTGAAGCGGGAAGCACAGATACGCAGTATTTT. It is translated as CAISEAGSTDTQYF.